Sequencing of this TCR beta chain was carried out in a study of T cells in Graves' hyperthyroidism and ophthalmopathy. Looking at the study overall: Peripheral blood was drawn at first diagnosis, prior to all treatment.

This clonotype was recorded at least ten times. Its antigen is undetermined. RNA transcripts were the template for amplifying TCR beta CDR3 regions. First-round RT-PCR with HTBI primers amplified the TCR CDR3 region. From the multiplex PCR reads, TCRdb called clonotypes with MiXCR, one entry per CDR3 protein. The sample carries 450,000 to 650,000 distinct CDR3 sequences, over 12% recorded once. Overall study results and limits: The majority of expanded thyroid clonotypes above 0.001 also appeared in blood. A model using 13 V-J features told ophthalmopathy apart from stable hyperthyroidism.

Individuals with ophthalmopathy presented a Clinical Activity Score of at least 3, a NOSPECS grade of at least 4 and a duration under 3 months. Germline lookup yields CDR1 MNHNS and CDR2 SASEGT. Germline trimming cut 4 bases from V and 0 bases from J; bases unmatched to any gene: 7. The CDR3 is made up of 18 amino acids. The chain is built from TRBV6-1 and TRBJ2-2; 11 bases map to TRBD2. Sequencing input: blood. This TCR was sampled from a woman under 30 with Graves' ophthalmopathy. The CDR3 here is CASSAGTSGPANTGELFF. CDR3 DNA: TGTGCCAGCAGTGCTGGGACTAGCGGACCCGCGAACACCGGGGAGCTGTTTTTT.